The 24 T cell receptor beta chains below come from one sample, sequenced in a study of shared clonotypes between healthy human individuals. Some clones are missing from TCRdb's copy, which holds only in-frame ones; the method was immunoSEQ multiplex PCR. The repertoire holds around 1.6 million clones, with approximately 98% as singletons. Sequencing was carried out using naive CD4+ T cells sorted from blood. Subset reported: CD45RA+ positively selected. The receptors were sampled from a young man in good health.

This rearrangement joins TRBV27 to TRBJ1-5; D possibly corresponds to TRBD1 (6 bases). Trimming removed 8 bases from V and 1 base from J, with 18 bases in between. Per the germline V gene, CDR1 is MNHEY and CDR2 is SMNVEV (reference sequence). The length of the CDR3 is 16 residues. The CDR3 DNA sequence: TGTGCCAGCCCACTGGGGGCAGGGGAGAGCAATCAGCCCCAGCATTTT. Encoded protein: CASPLGAGESNQPQHF.

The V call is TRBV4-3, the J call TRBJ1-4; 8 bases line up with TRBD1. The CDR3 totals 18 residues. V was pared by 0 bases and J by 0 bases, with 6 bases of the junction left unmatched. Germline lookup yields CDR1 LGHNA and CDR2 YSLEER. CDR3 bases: TGCGCCAGCAGCCAAGACCGGACAGGGACAACAACTAATGAAAAACTGTTTTTT. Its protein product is CASSQDRTGTTTNEKLFF.

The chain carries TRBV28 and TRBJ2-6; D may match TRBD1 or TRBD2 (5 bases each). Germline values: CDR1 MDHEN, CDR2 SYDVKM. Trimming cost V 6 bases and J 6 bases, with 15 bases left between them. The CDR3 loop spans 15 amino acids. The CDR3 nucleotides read TGTGCCAGCAGGCCCGGGGCATCAGAGGCCAACGTCCTGACTTTC. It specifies CASRPGASEANVLTF.

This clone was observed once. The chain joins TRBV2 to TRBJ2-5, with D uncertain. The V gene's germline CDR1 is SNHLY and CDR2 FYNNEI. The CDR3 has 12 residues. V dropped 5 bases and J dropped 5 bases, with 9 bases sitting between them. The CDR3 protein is CASSIKSETQYF. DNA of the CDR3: TGTGCCAGCAGTATAAAGTCGGAGACCCAGTACTTC.

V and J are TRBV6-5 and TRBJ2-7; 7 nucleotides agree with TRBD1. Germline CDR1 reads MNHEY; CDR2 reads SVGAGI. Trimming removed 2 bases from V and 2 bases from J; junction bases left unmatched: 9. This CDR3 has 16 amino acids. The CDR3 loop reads CASSYRFGGQPYEQYF. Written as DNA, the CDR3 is TGTGCCAGCAGTTACCGTTTTGGGGGACAGCCCTACGAGCAGTACTTC.

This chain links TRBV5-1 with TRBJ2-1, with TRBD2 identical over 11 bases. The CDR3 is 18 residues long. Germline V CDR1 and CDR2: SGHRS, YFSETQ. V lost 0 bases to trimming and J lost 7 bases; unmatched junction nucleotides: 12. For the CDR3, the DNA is TGCGCCAGCAGCTTGGGGGAAGGTAGCGGGAGGGCCAGAAATGAGCAGTTCTTC. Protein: CASSLGEGSGRARNEQFF.

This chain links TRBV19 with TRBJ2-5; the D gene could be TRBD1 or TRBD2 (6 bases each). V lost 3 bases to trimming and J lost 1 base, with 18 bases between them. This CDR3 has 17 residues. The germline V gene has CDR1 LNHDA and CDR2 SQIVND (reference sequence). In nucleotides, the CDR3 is TGTGCCAGTAGTATTAGGGGGGTTAGACAGTTCCAAGAGACCCAGTACTTC. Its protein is CASSIRGVRQFQETQYF.

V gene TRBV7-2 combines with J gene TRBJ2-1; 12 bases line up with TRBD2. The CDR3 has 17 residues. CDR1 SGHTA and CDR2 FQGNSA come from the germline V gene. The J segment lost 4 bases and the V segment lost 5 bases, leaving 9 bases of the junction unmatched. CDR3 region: CASSPQAGLAGYNEQFF. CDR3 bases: TGTGCCAGCAGCCCACAGGCGGGACTAGCGGGTTACAATGAGCAGTTCTTC. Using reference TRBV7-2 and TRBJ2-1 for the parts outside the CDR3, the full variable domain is GAGVSQSPSNKVTEKGKDVELRCDPISGHTALYWYRQSLGQGLEFLIYFQGNSAPDKSGLPSDRFSAERTGGSVSTLTIQRTQQEDSAVYLCASSPQAGLAGYNEQFFGPGTRLTVL.

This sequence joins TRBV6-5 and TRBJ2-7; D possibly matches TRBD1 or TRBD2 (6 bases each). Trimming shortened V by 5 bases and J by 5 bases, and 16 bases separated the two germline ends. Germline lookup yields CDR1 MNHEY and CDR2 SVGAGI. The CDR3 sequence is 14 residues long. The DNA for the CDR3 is TGTGCCAGCAGTCTAGGGGGGTCGGTCCACGAGCAGTACTTC. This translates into CASSLGGSVHEQYF.

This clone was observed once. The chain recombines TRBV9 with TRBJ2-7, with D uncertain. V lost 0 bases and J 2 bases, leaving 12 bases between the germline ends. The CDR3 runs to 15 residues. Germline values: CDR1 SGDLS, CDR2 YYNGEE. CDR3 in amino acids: CASSVGPSNPYEQYF. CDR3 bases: TGTGCCAGCAGCGTAGGGCCCTCGAACCCCTACGAGCAGTACTTC.

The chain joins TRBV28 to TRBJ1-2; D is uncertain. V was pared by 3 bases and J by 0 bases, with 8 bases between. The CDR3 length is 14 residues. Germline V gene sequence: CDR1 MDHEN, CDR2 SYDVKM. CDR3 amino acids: CASSFLGANYGYTF. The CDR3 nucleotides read TGTGCCAGCAGTTTTCTGGGAGCTAACTATGGCTACACCTTC.

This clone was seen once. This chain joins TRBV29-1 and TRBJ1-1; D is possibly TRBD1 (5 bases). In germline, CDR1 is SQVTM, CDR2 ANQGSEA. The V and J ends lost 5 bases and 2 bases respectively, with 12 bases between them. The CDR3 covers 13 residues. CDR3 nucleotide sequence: TGCAGCGTTTCCCATACAGGTAACACTGAAGCTTTCTTT. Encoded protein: CSVSHTGNTEAFF.

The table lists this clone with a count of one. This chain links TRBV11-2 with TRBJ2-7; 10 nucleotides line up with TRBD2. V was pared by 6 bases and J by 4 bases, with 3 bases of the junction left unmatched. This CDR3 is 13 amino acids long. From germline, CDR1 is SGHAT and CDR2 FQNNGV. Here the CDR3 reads CASRRAGGYEQYF. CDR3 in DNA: TGTGCCAGCAGACGAGCGGGAGGGTACGAGCAGTACTTC.

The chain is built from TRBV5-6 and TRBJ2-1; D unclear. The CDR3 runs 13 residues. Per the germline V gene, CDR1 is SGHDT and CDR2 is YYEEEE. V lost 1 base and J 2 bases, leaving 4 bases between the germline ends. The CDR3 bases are TGTGCCAGCAGCTTGTTTCCCTACAATGAGCAGTTCTTC. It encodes CASSLFPYNEQFF.

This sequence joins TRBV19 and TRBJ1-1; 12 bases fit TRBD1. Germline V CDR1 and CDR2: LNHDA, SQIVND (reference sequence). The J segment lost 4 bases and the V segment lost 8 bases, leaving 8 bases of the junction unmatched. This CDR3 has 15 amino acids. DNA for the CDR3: TGTGCCAGTTCTAGGGACAGGGGGCCCGGCACTGAAGCTTTCTTT. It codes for CASSRDRGPGTEAFF. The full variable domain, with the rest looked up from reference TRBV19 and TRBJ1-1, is DGGITQSPKYLFRKEGQNVTLSCEQNLNHDAMYWYRQDPGQGLRLIYYSQIVNDFQKGDIAEGYSVSREKKESFPLTVTSAQKNPTAFYLCASSRDRGPGTEAFFGQGTRLTVV.

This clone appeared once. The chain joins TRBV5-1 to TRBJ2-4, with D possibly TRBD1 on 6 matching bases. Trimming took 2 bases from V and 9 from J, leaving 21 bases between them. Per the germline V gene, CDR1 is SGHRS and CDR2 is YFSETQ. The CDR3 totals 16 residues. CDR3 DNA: TGCGCCAGCAGCTTCACCAGACAGGCCGGTGGGGGCATTCAGTACTTC. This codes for CASSFTRQAGGGIQYF.

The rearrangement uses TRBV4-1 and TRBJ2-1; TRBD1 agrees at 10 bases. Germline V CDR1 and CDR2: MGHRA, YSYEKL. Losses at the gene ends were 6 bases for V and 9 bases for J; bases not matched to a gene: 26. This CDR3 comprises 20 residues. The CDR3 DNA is TGCGCCAGCAGTCGAGAGGTATGGTGGTTTTCGGGACAGGGGATCGGTGAGCAGTTCTTC. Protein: CASSREVWWFSGQGIGEQFF.

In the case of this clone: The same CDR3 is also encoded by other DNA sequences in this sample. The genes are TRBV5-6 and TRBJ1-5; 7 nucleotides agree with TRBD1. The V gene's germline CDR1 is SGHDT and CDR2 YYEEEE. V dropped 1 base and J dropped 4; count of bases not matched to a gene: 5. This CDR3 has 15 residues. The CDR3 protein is CASSLSGGGNQPQHF. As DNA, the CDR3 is TGTGCCAGCAGCTTGTCAGGGGGTGGTAATCAGCCCCAGCATTTT.

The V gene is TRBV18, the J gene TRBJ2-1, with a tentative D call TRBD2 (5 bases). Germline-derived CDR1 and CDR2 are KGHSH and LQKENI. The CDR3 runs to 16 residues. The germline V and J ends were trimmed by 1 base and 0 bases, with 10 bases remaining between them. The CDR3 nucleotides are TGTGCCAGCTCACCACAGGTCGGGAACTCCTACAATGAGCAGTTCTTC. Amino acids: CASSPQVGNSYNEQFF. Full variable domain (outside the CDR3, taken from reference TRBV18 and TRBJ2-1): NAGVMQNPRHLVRRRGQEARLRCSPMKGHSHVYWYRQLPEEGLKFMVYLQKENIIDESGMPKERFSAEFPKEGPSILRIQQVVRGDSAAYFCASSPQVGNSYNEQFFGPGTRLTVL.

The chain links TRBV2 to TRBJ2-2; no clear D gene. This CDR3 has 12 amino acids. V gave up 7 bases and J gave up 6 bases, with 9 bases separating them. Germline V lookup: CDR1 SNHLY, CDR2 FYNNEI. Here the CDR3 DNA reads TGTGCCAGCACCCCCACCCCCGGGGAGCTGTTTTTT. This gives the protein CASTPTPGELFF.

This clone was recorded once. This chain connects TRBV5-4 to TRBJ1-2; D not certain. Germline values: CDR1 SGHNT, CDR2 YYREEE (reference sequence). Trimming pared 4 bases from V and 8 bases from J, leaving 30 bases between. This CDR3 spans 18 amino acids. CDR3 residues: CASSQIGIFETEDRGYTF. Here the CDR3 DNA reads TGTGCCAGCAGCCAAATTGGGATTTTCGAGACGGAGGATCGAGGCTACACCTTC.

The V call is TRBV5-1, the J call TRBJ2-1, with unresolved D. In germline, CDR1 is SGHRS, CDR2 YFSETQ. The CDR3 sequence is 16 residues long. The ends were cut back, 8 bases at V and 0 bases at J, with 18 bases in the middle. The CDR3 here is CASGDRWRSSYNEQFF. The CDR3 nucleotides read TGCGCCAGTGGAGATAGATGGCGGTCCTCCTACAATGAGCAGTTCTTC. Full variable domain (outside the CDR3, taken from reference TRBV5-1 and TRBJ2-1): KAGVTQTPRYLIKTRGQQVTLSCSPISGHRSVSWYQQTPGQGLQFLFEYFSETQRNKGNFPGRFSGRQFSNSRSEMNVSTLELGDSALYLCASGDRWRSSYNEQFFGPGTRLTVL.

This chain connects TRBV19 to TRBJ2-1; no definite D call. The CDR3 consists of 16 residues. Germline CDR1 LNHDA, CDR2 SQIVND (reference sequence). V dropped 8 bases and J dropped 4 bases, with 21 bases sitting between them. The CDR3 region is CASRSRSRQTYNEQFF. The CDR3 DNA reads TGTGCCAGTCGCTCCCGTAGTCGTCAGACTTACAATGAGCAGTTCTTC.

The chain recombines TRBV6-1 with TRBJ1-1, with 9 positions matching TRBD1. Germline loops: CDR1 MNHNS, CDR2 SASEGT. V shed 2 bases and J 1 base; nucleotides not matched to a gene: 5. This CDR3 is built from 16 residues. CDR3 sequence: CASSETPDRGNTEAFF. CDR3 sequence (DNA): TGTGCCAGCAGTGAAACTCCGGACAGGGGGAACACTGAAGCTTTCTTT.